A single sample gave rise to the 22 T cell receptor beta chains below, sequenced in a study of beta chain features in type 1 diabetes. Study-level points and caveats: In all four CD4+ subsets, TCRB CDR3 length was significantly, moderately reduced in type 1 diabetes.

All of the isolated RNA was reverse transcribed, so expressed TCRB transcripts were sequenced. Libraries were prepared by immunoSEQ multiplex PCR; TCRdb keeps only in-frame clonotypes and omits some of them. The sample consists of 250,000 or so clones, over 20% of them appearing once. No cognate antigen is known for these TCRs. The sample comprised naive CD4+ T cells from blood. These receptors came from a woman aged 40 to 50 with type 1 diabetes.

This clone was counted between two and nine times. The chain links TRBV2 to TRBJ2-5, with 7 bases lining up with TRBD1. This CDR3 has 12 amino acids. CDR1 is SNHLY, CDR2 FYNNEI, per germline. V shed 5 bases, J shed 4 bases, and the junction held 1 base outside the gene matches. CDR3 residues: CASSRDRETQYF. In DNA form, the CDR3 reads TGTGCCAGCAGTCGGGACAGAGAGACCCAGTACTTC.

This clone showed up just a few times. The chain couples TRBV7-9 to TRBJ2-1; TRBD2 matches 8 bases. The J segment lost 7 bases and the V segment lost 8 bases, leaving 1 base of the junction unmatched. There are 11 residues in the CDR3. Per germline, CDR1 SEHNR and CDR2 FQNEAQ (reference sequence). This chain's CDR3 is CASSGGNEQFF. As DNA, the CDR3 is TGTGCCAGCTCGGGAGGGAATGAGCAGTTCTTC.

The table lists this clone with a few counts. Other DNA sequences in the sample encode the same CDR3. The chain carries TRBV5-4 and TRBJ2-3; 8 bases are a match to TRBD2. Germline V gene sequence: CDR1 SGHNT, CDR2 YYREEE (reference sequence). The CDR3 spans 13 residues. The trim removed 4 bases at V and 6 bases at J, leaving 4 bases unmatched. In DNA form, the CDR3 reads TGTGCCAGCAGCCTCGCGGGGGGCGATACGCAGTATTTT. This codes for CASSLAGGDTQYF.

The chain carries TRBV9 and TRBJ2-3, with TRBD2 matching 9 bases. V lost 4 bases, J lost 5 bases, and 11 bases stayed unmatched. In germline, CDR1 is SGDLS, CDR2 YYNGEE. CDR3 length equals 16 residues. In nucleotides, the CDR3 is TGTGCCAGCAGCCCTTCCGATGGCGGGGGGGGAGATACGCAGTATTTT. The encoded protein is CASSPSDGGGGDTQYF.

The chain carries TRBV4-3 and TRBJ1-5; a possible D gene is TRBD1 (5 bases). The V gene lost 2 bases and the J gene lost 7 bases, with 15 bases spanning the gap. The CDR3 length is 15 residues. Germline V gene sequence: CDR1 LGHNA, CDR2 YSLEER. CDR3 protein: CASSQIFTGFQPQHF. CDR3 nucleotides: TGCGCCAGCAGCCAAATATTTACAGGTTTCCAGCCCCAGCATTTT.

V gene TRBV5-1 combines with J gene TRBJ1-1; possibly TRBD1 for D (6 bases). V was trimmed by 4 bases and J by 5 bases, leaving 21 bases between them. CDR1 is SGHRS, CDR2 YFSETQ, per germline. The CDR3 length is 16 residues. CDR3 DNA: TGCGCCAGCAGCCCCCGGGACGCGGAAAGGGGGACTGAAGCTTTCTTT. It encodes CASSPRDAERGTEAFF. Full variable domain (rest looked up from reference TRBV5-1 and TRBJ1-1): KAGVTQTPRYLIKTRGQQVTLSCSPISGHRSVSWYQQTPGQGLQFLFEYFSETQRNKGNFPGRFSGRQFSNSRSEMNVSTLELGDSALYLCASSPRDAERGTEAFFGQGTRLTVV.

V usage is TRBV7-7 and J usage is TRBJ2-5, with D unclear. Per germline, CDR1 SSHAT and CDR2 FNYEAQ (reference sequence). This CDR3 is 14 amino acids long. V was shortened by 1 base and J by 2 bases, with 8 bases between the two germline ends. CDR3 DNA: TGTGCCAGCAGCTTAGATACAGTACAAGAGACCCAGTACTTC. It specifies CASSLDTVQETQYF.

There are a few counts of this clone. This chain links TRBV20-1 with TRBJ2-7; the D is unclear. The CDR3 length is 10 residues. Germline CDR1 reads DFQATT; CDR2 reads SNEGSKA (reference sequence). Between the trimmed V and J ends, which lost 1 base and 5 bases, there was a span of 3 bases. CDR3 sequence: CSARGNEQYF. As DNA, the CDR3 is TGCAGTGCTAGAGGTAACGAGCAGTACTTC.

The chain uses TRBV28 and TRBJ2-7; tentatively, D is TRBD2 (6 bases). Germline CDR1 MDHEN, CDR2 SYDVKM. Trimming left V 5 bases short and J 3 bases short, with 17 bases between. The CDR3 extends over 15 amino acids. CDR3 DNA sequence: TGTGCCAGCAGTCCTCTCCTAGCGCTCATCTACGAGCAGTACTTC. Translating gives CASSPLLALIYEQYF.

The chain joins TRBV28 to TRBJ1-2; TRBD1 matches 8 bases. The CDR3 spans 12 residues. Germline trimming cut 8 bases from V and 8 bases from J; bases unmatched to any gene: 7. Germline CDR1 and CDR2: MDHEN and SYDVKM. Written as DNA, the CDR3 is TGTGCCAGCCATCGGACAGGGCCCGGCTACACCTTC. Translation: CASHRTGPGYTF.

This clone was found a few times. The chain links TRBV7-3 to TRBJ1-3, with 10 bases fitting TRBD1. V lost 2 bases and J lost 2; bases outside the gene matches: 18. The CDR3 totals 21 residues. Per the germline V gene, CDR1 is SGHTA and CDR2 is FQGTGA. CDR3 DNA: TGTGCCAGCAGCTTATATGGGTGGGGGACAGGGGACCTTTCGGCTGGAAACACCATATATTTT. Translated: CASSLYGWGTGDLSAGNTIYF.

There are a few counts of this clone. The genes are TRBV5-4 and TRBJ2-1, with D hard to call. Germline V gene lookup returns CDR1 SGHNT and CDR2 YYREEE (reference sequence). This CDR3 has 15 amino acids. The ends were cut back, 0 bases at V and 10 bases at J, with 17 bases in the middle. The CDR3 here is CASSLEIQRMKEQFF. The CDR3 region has the DNA TGTGCCAGCAGCTTGGAAATCCAGCGAATGAAGGAGCAGTTCTTC. Using reference TRBV5-4 and TRBJ2-1 for the parts outside the CDR3, the full variable domain is ETGVTQSPTHLIKTRGQQVTLRCSSQSGHNTVSWYQQALGQGPQFIFQYYREEENGRGNFPPRFSGLQFPNYSSELNVNALELDDSALYLCASSLEIQRMKEQFFGPGTRLTVL.

This clone appeared a few times. The V and J genes are TRBV27 and TRBJ1-5; D is perhaps TRBD1 (5 bases). CDR1 and CDR2 (germline): MNHEY, SMNVEV (reference sequence). V was trimmed by 5 bases and J by 3 bases, leaving 11 bases between them. CDR3 length equals 14 residues. CDR3 protein: CASSRQRNNQPQHF. The CDR3 coding sequence is TGTGCCAGCAGTAGACAGCGAAACAATCAGCCCCAGCATTTT.

J is TRBJ2-7 and V is TRBV6-5; perhaps TRBD2 as D (5 bases). The CDR3 spans 15 residues. The germline gives CDR1 MNHEY, CDR2 SVGAGI. V lost 0 bases to trimming and J lost 3 bases, with 12 bases between them. The CDR3 loop is CASSYSGVTHYEQYF. CDR3 in DNA: TGTGCCAGCAGTTACTCGGGAGTGACGCACTACGAGCAGTACTTC.

CDR3 region: CASSLLEKGVGDTQYF. The CDR3 bases are TGTGCCAGCAGTTTACTAGAGAAAGGGGTGGGAGATACGCAGTATTTT. The chain carries TRBV28 and TRBJ2-3; D is perhaps TRBD1 (5 bases). This CDR3 region has 16 residues. V was clipped by 2 bases and J by 5 bases, with 17 bases between them. The germline gives CDR1 MDHEN, CDR2 SYDVKM. The complete variable domain, with remaining parts taken from reference TRBV28 and TRBJ2-3, reads DVKVTQSSRYLVKRTGEKVFLECVQDMDHENMFWYRQDPGLGLRLIYFSYDVKMKEKGDIPEGYSVSREKKERFSLILESASTNQTSMYLCASSLLEKGVGDTQYFGPGTRLTVL.

The sample holds a few counts of this clone. This chain connects TRBV6-1 to TRBJ2-5; D is perhaps TRBD2 (6 bases). Trimming shortened V by 1 base and J by 4 bases, and 22 bases separated the two germline ends. Germline assignment: CDR1 MNHNS and CDR2 SASEGT. The CDR3 loop spans 18 amino acids. CDR3 sequence reads: CASSEEGRRARGGETQYF. In nucleotides, the CDR3 is TGTGCCAGCAGTGAAGAGGGTAGGAGGGCCCGGGGAGGAGAGACCCAGTACTTC.

The V and J genes are TRBV20-1 and TRBJ1-1, with D maybe TRBD1 (6 bases). Germline-derived CDR1 and CDR2 are DFQATT and SNEGSKA (reference sequence). The CDR3 contains 10 residues. V dropped 3 bases and J dropped 12 bases, with 11 bases sitting between them. In DNA, the CDR3 is TGCAGTGCTAGTGCCGGGACACCTTTCTTT. Translating it yields CSASAGTPFF.

The rearrangement uses TRBV20-1 and TRBJ2-5, with unresolved D. Germline V gene lookup returns CDR1 DFQATT and CDR2 SNEGSKA (reference sequence). This CDR3 comprises 11 residues. The CDR3 DNA follows: TGCAGCCTGACTGGACAAGAGACCCAGTACTTC. Its protein product is CSLTGQETQYF.

The chain couples TRBV19 to TRBJ1-1; 7 bases match TRBD1. The CDR3 covers 15 residues. CDR1 and CDR2 (germline): LNHDA, SQIVND (reference sequence). Trimming at V came to 7 bases and at J to 1 base, leaving 9 bases not matched to a gene. The CDR3 loop is CASNPAGQKNTEAFF. In nucleotides, the CDR3 is TGTGCCAGTAATCCCGCGGGACAGAAGAACACTGAAGCTTTCTTT. The variable domain in full, completed from reference TRBV19 and TRBJ1-1, reads DGGITQSPKYLFRKEGQNVTLSCEQNLNHDAMYWYRQDPGQGLRLIYYSQIVNDFQKGDIAEGYSVSREKKESFPLTVTSAQKNPTAFYLCASNPAGQKNTEAFFGQGTRLTVV.

This clone was seen a few times. This chain connects TRBV21-1 to TRBJ2-7; no DNA check was done on the table's D call, TRBD2. TRBV21-1 is marked as a pseudogene. The CDR3 runs 13 residues. As DNA, the CDR3 is TGTGCCAGCAGCTTAGGAGTCCTCTTCGGGCAGTACTTC. Its translation is CASSLGVLFGQYF.

J is TRBJ2-6 and V is TRBV7-9, with D unresolved. Trimming pared 10 bases from V and 0 bases from J, leaving 10 bases between. Germline V gives CDR1 SEHNR, CDR2 FQNEAQ (reference sequence). There are 14 residues in the CDR3. The CDR3, as DNA: TGTGCCACCACCGAGAGCTCTGGGGCCAACGTCCTGACTTTC. Translated: CATTESSGANVLTF.

The table lists this clone with a count of one. This chain links TRBV19 with TRBJ2-1, with 8 bases fitting TRBD1. The CDR3 runs to 17 residues. J gave up 4 bases and V 3 bases, and 11 bases lay outside the gene matches. Per the germline V gene, CDR1 is LNHDA and CDR2 is SQIVND (reference sequence). In DNA form, the CDR3 reads TGTGCCAGTAGTATTGAACGGGGGACAGGACCTTACAATGAGCAGTTCTTC. It encodes CASSIERGTGPYNEQFF.